Following are 12 T cell receptor beta chains from one sample sequenced in a study of PD-1 blockade in classical Hodgkin lymphoma. Produced via immunoSEQ multiplex PCR; TCRdb's table is partial and in-frame only. The repertoire holds about 46,000 clones, with about 75% as singletons. Time point described: cycle 4 day 1 (C4D1), after less than 7 weeks of nivolumab. Every single patient, without exception, relapsed after autologous stem cell transplantation, and brentuximab vedotin exposure varied. Sequences were derived from peripheral blood mononuclear cells (PBMCs), sampled before the fourth cycle of nivolumab. The receptors were gathered from a human donor with classical Hodgkin lymphoma.

This rearrangement joins TRBV5-1 to TRBJ2-7; D is perhaps TRBD1 or TRBD2 (5 bases each). The CDR3 extends over 13 amino acids. The V end lost 1 base, the J end lost 7 bases, and 12 bases lay between the germline ends. CDR1 and CDR2 from the germline V gene are SGHRS and YFSETQ. The CDR3, as DNA: TGCGCCAGCAGCTTGCGAGGGGATTCTGAGCAGTACTTC. Translation gives CASSLRGDSEQYF.

By sample share, this clone is medium-sized (0.01 to 0.1%). V gene TRBV7-8 combines with J gene TRBJ1-5; D remains ambiguous. Trimming stripped 4 bases from V and 1 base from J, with 17 bases between. Germline V gene data show CDR1 as SGHVS and CDR2 as FQNEAQ. This CDR3 region has 17 residues. In nucleotides, the CDR3 is TGTGCCAGCAGCTCCATGGCCGCTTCGCTAAGCAATCAGCCCCAGCATTTT. Translated, it gives CASSSMAASLSNQPQHF.

Relative to its sample, this clone is medium-sized. This chain connects TRBV27 to TRBJ2-5; D not certain. The CDR3 length is 15 residues. V shed 6 bases and J shed 5 bases, with 19 bases lying between them. Germline V CDR1 and CDR2: MNHEY, SMNVEV (reference sequence). In nucleotides, the CDR3 is TGTGCCAGCAGACCCATGATGAGTACGGCGGAGACCCAGTACTTC. It specifies CASRPMMSTAETQYF.

The rearrangement joins TRBV4-1 to TRBJ2-5; TRBD2 aligns across 10 bases. With V trimmed by 1 base and J by 4 bases, 9 bases remained unmatched. The CDR3 spans 17 residues. CDR1 MGHRA and CDR2 YSYEKL come from the germline V gene. Written as DNA, the CDR3 is TGCGCCAGCAGCCAAGGTCTAGCGGGAGTATTACTAGAGACCCAGTACTTC. Its protein product is CASSQGLAGVLLETQYF.

CDR3 coding DNA: TGTGCCAGCAGCTTAGAGTCTAGCGGCGACAATGAGCAGTTCTTC. Its protein is CASSLESSGDNEQFF. The V call is TRBV7-2, the J call TRBJ2-1; 7 bases align to TRBD2. This CDR3 has 15 amino acids. With V trimmed by 1 base and J by 5 bases, 5 bases remained unmatched. Looked up from germline, CDR1 is SGHTA and CDR2 is FQGNSA.

This rearrangement joins TRBV5-6 to TRBJ1-4; TRBD1 aligns across 10 bases. V lost 3 bases, J lost 7 bases, and 6 bases stayed unmatched. The CDR3 runs 15 residues. Germline values: CDR1 SGHDT, CDR2 YYEEEE. In nucleotides, the CDR3 is TGTGCCAGCAGCTCTACGGGACAGGGGCCTGAAAAACTGTTTTTT. Its protein product is CASSSTGQGPEKLFF.

This chain links TRBV6-6 with TRBJ1-2, with a weak D call TRBD1 (6 bases). Germline CDR1 and CDR2: MNHNY and SVGAGI (reference sequence). Trimming shortened V by 5 bases and J by 5 bases, and 12 bases separated the two germline ends. The CDR3 consists of 13 residues. For the CDR3, the DNA is TGTGCCAGCAGTCCCGAGGGGGGGTATGGCTACACCTTC. Encoded protein: CASSPEGGYGYTF.

In DNA form, the CDR3 reads TGTGCCATCAGGTCCGGCGTTAACTATGGCTACACCTTC. Protein product: CAIRSGVNYGYTF. The chain couples TRBV28 to TRBJ1-2; D not certain. Germline V gene sequence: CDR1 MDHEN, CDR2 SYDVKM. The V end lost 10 bases, the J end lost 1 base, and 13 bases lay between the germline ends. The CDR3 runs 13 residues.

The V call is TRBV5-1, the J call TRBJ2-3; D not certain. The CDR3 is 14 residues long. Germline lookup yields CDR1 SGHRS and CDR2 YFSETQ. With 2 bases removed from V and 0 bases from J, the gap between germline ends came to 7 bases. CDR3 nucleotides: TGCGCCAGCAGCTTACTGTCTAGCACAGATACGCAGTATTTT. Translated, it gives CASSLLSSTDTQYF.

Only a few counts were recorded for this clone. The chain employs TRBV5-4 and TRBJ1-5; D not certain. Germline V lookup: CDR1 SGHNT, CDR2 YYREEE (reference sequence). This CDR3 spans 17 amino acids. Trimming removed 4 bases from V and 0 bases from J, with 17 bases in between. CDR3 in DNA: TGTGCCAGCAGCCCACGGCGGCAGGTGTATAGCAATCAGCCCCAGCATTTT. The encoded protein is CASSPRRQVYSNQPQHF.

The chain links TRBV5-6 to TRBJ1-5; D not resolved. V dropped 4 bases and J dropped 5 bases, with 13 bases sitting between them. The length of the CDR3 is 14 residues. From germline, CDR1 is SGHDT and CDR2 YYEEEE. The CDR3 coding sequence is TGTGCCAGCAGCGTCATGACCGGACATCAGCCCCAGCATTTT. Its translation: CASSVMTGHQPQHF.

The chain is built from TRBV6-5 and TRBJ2-1, with D possibly called TRBD1 or TRBD2 (5 bases each). The V end was cut by 5 bases, the J end by 6 bases, with 14 bases between. This CDR3 region has 14 residues. Germline V gene sequence: CDR1 MNHEY, CDR2 SVGAGI. The CDR3: CASSRDGTSNEQFF. The CDR3 DNA reads as TGTGCCAGCAGTCGCGACGGGACGAGCAATGAGCAGTTCTTC.